This is a list of T cell receptor beta chains from one sample in a study of blood T cell repertoires in COVID-19. Here immunoSEQ multiplex PCR was the method, and the copy in TCRdb shows in-frame clones only, minus some. The table includes around 100,000 clones, about nine tenths detected once. The sequencing input was peripheral blood. These receptors all stem from a man aged 40-50 years with acute or convalescent COVID-19. CDR3s leave out the opening cysteine and the closing phenylalanine or tryptophan. Each record gives: J gene, V gene, CDR3 protein.

j_gene: TRBJ1-5; v_gene: TRBV6-5; CDR3aa: ASGSGYQPQH
j_gene: TRBJ1-5; v_gene: TRBV5-4; CDR3aa: ASSLGAKQPQH
j_gene: TRBJ2-3; v_gene: TRBV5-1; CDR3aa: ASSLTKSTDTQY
j_gene: TRBJ2-1; v_gene: TRBV5-4; CDR3aa: ASSLVGREYNEQF
j_gene: TRBJ2-3; v_gene: TRBV7-9; CDR3aa: ASSSLLLSADTQY
j_gene: TRBJ2-7; v_gene: TRBV24-1; CDR3aa: ATSDTGTDDSYEQY
j_gene: TRBJ2-5; v_gene: TRBV5-1; CDR3aa: ASSLEFSGGQETQY
j_gene: TRBJ2-7; v_gene: TRBV11-3; CDR3aa: ASSSAYEQY
j_gene: TRBJ1-2; v_gene: TRBV14; CDR3aa: ASSRSSPGTGGNGYT
j_gene: TRBJ2-2; v_gene: TRBV27; CDR3aa: ASSLGGMSYTGELF
j_gene: TRBJ1-6; v_gene: TRBV6-1; CDR3aa: ASSEATSGSYNSPLH
j_gene: TRBJ2-3; v_gene: TRBV7-2; CDR3aa: ASSTDRVDTQY
j_gene: TRBJ2-6; v_gene: TRBV7-3; CDR3aa: ASSLILPGSGANVLT
j_gene: TRBJ1-4; v_gene: TRBV7-2; CDR3aa: ASSSPGGSNEKLF
j_gene: TRBJ2-2; v_gene: TRBV9; CDR3aa: ASIPTIPGTHYTGELF
j_gene: TRBJ2-2; v_gene: TRBV5-8; CDR3aa: ASSLTFSREAGELF
j_gene: TRBJ2-1; v_gene: TRBV5-5; CDR3aa: ASSRGLGNEQF
j_gene: TRBJ2-5; v_gene: TRBV6-6; CDR3aa: ASSYSGVAGVETQY
j_gene: TRBJ2-1; v_gene: TRBV16; CDR3aa: ASSQPPGLAGSNEQF
j_gene: TRBJ2-7; v_gene: TRBV6-5; CDR3aa: ASLRTSVSYEQY
j_gene: TRBJ1-5; v_gene: TRBV19; CDR3aa: ASRDRGVGPQH
j_gene: TRBJ1-1; v_gene: TRBV29-1; CDR3aa: SVEVRTRTEAF
j_gene: TRBJ1-2; v_gene: TRBV14; CDR3aa: ASSQDTNRGLYGYT
j_gene: TRBJ1-1; v_gene: TRBV30; CDR3aa: AWNRNTEAF
j_gene: TRBJ1-2; v_gene: TRBV6-5; CDR3aa: ASSTQGAVYGYT
j_gene: TRBJ1-4; v_gene: TRBV3-1/TRBV3-2; CDR3aa: ASSQEEANEKLF
j_gene: TRBJ1-1; v_gene: TRBV12-5; CDR3aa: ASGLAQGGEAF
j_gene: TRBJ1-2; v_gene: TRBV9; CDR3aa: ASSVDFRGASGYT
j_gene: TRBJ2-5; v_gene: TRBV6-5; CDR3aa: ASSYSRGQKQETQY
j_gene: TRBJ1-1; v_gene: TRBV19; CDR3aa: ASKRGSPLPEAF
j_gene: TRBJ1-1; v_gene: TRBV6-2/TRBV6-3; CDR3aa: ASSDRDRGWMNTEAF
j_gene: TRBJ2-4; v_gene: TRBV7-2; CDR3aa: ASTQGFLAKNIQY
j_gene: TRBJ2-1; v_gene: TRBV18; CDR3aa: ASSPQFNRGRGEQF
j_gene: TRBJ2-3; v_gene: TRBV7-9; CDR3aa: ASSLQAARGSTDTQY
j_gene: TRBJ2-1; v_gene: TRBV27; CDR3aa: ASSLRAGLAVLHEQF
j_gene: TRBJ2-2; v_gene: TRBV5-1; CDR3aa: ASSFGLAGDPGTGELF